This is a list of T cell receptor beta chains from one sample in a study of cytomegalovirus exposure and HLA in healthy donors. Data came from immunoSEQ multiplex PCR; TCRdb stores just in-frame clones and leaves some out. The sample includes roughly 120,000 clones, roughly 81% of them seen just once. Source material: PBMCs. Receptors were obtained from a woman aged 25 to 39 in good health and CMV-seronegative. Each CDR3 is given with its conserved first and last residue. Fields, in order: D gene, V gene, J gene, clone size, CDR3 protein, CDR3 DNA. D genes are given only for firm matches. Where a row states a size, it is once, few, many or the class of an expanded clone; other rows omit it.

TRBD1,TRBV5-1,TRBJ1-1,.,CASSPGTVNTEAFF,TGCGCCAGCAGCCCCGGGACAGTAAACACTGAAGCTTTCTTT
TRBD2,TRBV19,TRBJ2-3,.,CASSISAGGLDTQYF,TGTGCCAGTAGTATCTCGGCGGGAGGTCTAGATACGCAGTATTTT
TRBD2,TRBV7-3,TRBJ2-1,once,CASSQPLGAGYNEQFF,TGTGCCAGCAGTCAGCCGCTCGGAGCGGGGTACAATGAGCAGTTCTTC
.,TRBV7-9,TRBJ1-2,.,CSSEDYGYTF,TGTTCCAGCGAGGACTATGGCTACACCTTC
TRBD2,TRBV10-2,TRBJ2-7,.,CASSSAGGTYEQYF,TGCGCCAGCAGCTCGGCCGGGGGGACCTACGAGCAGTACTTC
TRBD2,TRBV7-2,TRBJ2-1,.,CASRGTSGGYNEQFF,TGTGCCAGCAGGGGTACTAGCGGAGGTTACAATGAGCAGTTCTTC
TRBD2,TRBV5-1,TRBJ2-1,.,CASSRSGGYNEQFF,TGCGCCAGCAGCCGTAGCGGGGGTTACAATGAGCAGTTCTTC
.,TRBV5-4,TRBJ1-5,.,CASSNRQTPNQPQHF,TGTGCCAGCAGCAACCGACAGACTCCAAATCAGCCCCAGCATTTT
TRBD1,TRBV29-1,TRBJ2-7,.,CSARGLGTGGGEQYF,TGCAGCGCGAGGGGCTTGGGGACAGGGGGTGGCGAGCAGTACTTC
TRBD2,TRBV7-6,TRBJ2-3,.,CASSLALAGGQDTQYF,TGTGCCAGCAGCTTAGCGCTAGCGGGGGGGCAAGATACGCAGTATTTT
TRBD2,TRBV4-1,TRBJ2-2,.,CASSQAVGGSTGELFF,TGCGCCAGCAGCCAAGCAGTAGGCGGGAGCACCGGGGAGCTGTTTTTT
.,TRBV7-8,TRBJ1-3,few,CASSLFRAGSPGNTIYF,TGTGCCAGCAGCTTATTTCGGGCCGGGAGCCCTGGAAACACCATATATTTT
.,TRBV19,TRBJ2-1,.,CASSIGGRSYNEQFF,TGTGCCAGTAGTATAGGTGGGAGGTCCTACAATGAGCAGTTCTTC
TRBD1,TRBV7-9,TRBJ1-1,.,CSSSLGTGGNTEAFF,TGTTCCAGCAGCTTAGGGACAGGGGGGAACACTGAAGCTTTCTTT
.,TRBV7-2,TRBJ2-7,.,CASSLAGPRGGEQYF,TGTGCCAGCAGCTTAGCGGGGCCCCGGGGAGGTGAGCAGTACTTC
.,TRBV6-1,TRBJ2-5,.,CASIVLLAGLETQYF,TGTGCCAGCATCGTTCTTCTTGCGGGTTTAGAGACCCAGTACTTC
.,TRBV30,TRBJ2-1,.,CAWSGSSYNEQFF,TGTGCCTGGAGTGGGAGCTCCTACAATGAGCAGTTCTTC
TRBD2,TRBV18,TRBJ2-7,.,CASSPPTSGGIYEQYF,TGTGCCAGCTCACCACCGACTAGCGGGGGGATCTACGAGCAGTACTTC
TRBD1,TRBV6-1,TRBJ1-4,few,CASSGRDSFLSEKLFF,TGTGCCAGCAGTGGCCGGGACAGCTTTCTAAGCGAAAAACTGTTTTTT
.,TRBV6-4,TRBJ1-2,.,CASSDSAEGGYGYTF,TGTGCCAGCAGTGACTCCGCCGAAGGGGGCTATGGCTACACCTTC
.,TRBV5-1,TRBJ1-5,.,CASSAGMGNQPQHF,TGCGCCAGCAGCGCAGGGATGGGTAATCAGCCCCAGCATTTT
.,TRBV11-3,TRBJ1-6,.,CASSFRNSPLHF,TGTGCCAGCAGCTTCAGGAATTCACCCCTCCACTTT
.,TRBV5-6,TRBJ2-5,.,CASSLLRDQETQYF,TGTGCCAGCAGCTTGTTGAGGGACCAAGAGACCCAGTACTTC
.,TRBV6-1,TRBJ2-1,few,CASSEDVGGNTYNEQFF,TGTGCCAGCAGTGAAGACGTCGGCGGGAACACCTACAATGAGCAGTTCTTC
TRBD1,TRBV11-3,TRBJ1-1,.,CASSLSGTGETEAFF,TGTGCCAGCAGCTTGTCCGGGACAGGGGAAACTGAAGCTTTCTTT
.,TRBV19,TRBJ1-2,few,CASLREGIPNYGYTF,TGTGCCAGTCTCAGGGAGGGAATCCCTAACTATGGCTACACCTTC
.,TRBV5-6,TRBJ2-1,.,CASSWERGDEQFF,TGTGCCAGCAGCTGGGAAAGGGGCGATGAGCAGTTCTTC
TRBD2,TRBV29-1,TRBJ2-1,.,CSVRTSGYNEQFF,TGCAGCGTACGGACTAGCGGCTACAATGAGCAGTTCTTC
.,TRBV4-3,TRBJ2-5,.,CASSQSVLGGRETQYF,TGCGCCAGCAGCCAATCCGTCTTAGGGGGTCGAGAGACCCAGTACTTC
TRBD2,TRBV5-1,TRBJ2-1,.,CASSPDLRTSGRDEQFF,TGCGCCAGCAGCCCTGACCTTAGGACTAGCGGGAGGGATGAGCAGTTCTTC
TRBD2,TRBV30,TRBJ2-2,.,CAWSGPLAGVRELFF,TGTGCCTGGAGTGGTCCACTAGCGGGAGTCAGGGAGCTGTTTTTT
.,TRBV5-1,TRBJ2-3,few,CASSLAGFGTDTQYF,TGCGCCAGCAGCTTGGCGGGATTTGGCACAGATACGCAGTATTTT
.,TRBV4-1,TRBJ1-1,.,CASSQITETFF,TGCGCCAGCAGCCAAATCACAGAAACTTTCTTT
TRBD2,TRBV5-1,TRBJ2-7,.,CASSLLAGAREQYF,TGCGCCAGCAGCTTACTAGCGGGAGCAAGGGAGCAGTACTTC
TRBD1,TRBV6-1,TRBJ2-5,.,CASSWRQGQETQYF,TGTGCCAGCAGTTGGCGACAGGGACAAGAGACCCAGTACTTC
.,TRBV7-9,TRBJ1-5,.,CASSFGLNQPQHF,TGTGCCAGCAGCTTTGGCCTTAATCAGCCCCAGCATTTT
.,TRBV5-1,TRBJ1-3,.,CASSGGVDGNTIYF,TGCGCCAGCTCCGGGGGGGTTGATGGAAACACCATATATTTT
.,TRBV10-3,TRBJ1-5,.,CAISESGAENQPQHF,TGTGCCATCAGTGAGTCTGGGGCAGAAAATCAGCCCCAGCATTTT
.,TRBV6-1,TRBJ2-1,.,CASSEGDYVLSVGYNEQFF,TGTGCCAGCAGTGAAGGAGATTATGTACTAAGTGTTGGCTACAATGAGCAGTTCTTC
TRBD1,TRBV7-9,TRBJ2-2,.,CASSARQGSTGELFF,TGTGCCAGCAGCGCCAGACAGGGATCCACCGGGGAGCTGTTTTTT
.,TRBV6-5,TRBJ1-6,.,CASSYSTTINNSPLHF,TGTGCCAGCAGTTACTCGACGACAATAAATAATTCACCCCTCCACTTT
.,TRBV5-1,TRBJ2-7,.,CASSPHDPSSYEQYF,TGCGCCAGCAGCCCTCACGATCCTAGCTCCTACGAGCAGTACTTC
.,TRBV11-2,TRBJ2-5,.,CASSLGRGRTLGETQYF,TGTGCCAGCAGCTTAGGGAGGGGGCGTACGCTTGGGGAGACCCAGTACTTC
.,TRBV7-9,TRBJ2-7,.,CASSQGGGTLSYEQYF,TGTGCCAGCAGCCAAGGCGGCGGGACCCTCTCCTACGAGCAGTACTTC
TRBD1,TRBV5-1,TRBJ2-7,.,CASSRIAGGTYEQYF,TGCGCCAGCAGCCGGATCGCAGGGGGCACCTACGAGCAGTACTTC
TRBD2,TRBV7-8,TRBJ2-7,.,CASSSRLAGAPYEQYF,TGTGCCAGCAGCTCCCGACTAGCGGGAGCCCCCTACGAGCAGTACTTC
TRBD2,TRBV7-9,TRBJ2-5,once,CASSWGTSGSTETQYF,TGTGCCAGCAGCTGGGGGACTAGCGGGAGTACAGAGACCCAGTACTTC
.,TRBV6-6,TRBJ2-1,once,CASLKVEGRDNEQFF,TGTGCCAGCCTTAAAGTGGAGGGAAGGGACAATGAGCAGTTCTTC
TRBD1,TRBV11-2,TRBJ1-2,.,CASSSFGQDRNNYGYTF,TGTGCCAGCAGCTCCTTCGGACAGGATAGAAATAACTATGGCTACACCTTC
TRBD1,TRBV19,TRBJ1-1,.,CASSRRQGAGNNTEAFF,TGTGCCAGTAGCCGACGACAGGGGGCGGGTAATAACACTGAAGCTTTCTTT
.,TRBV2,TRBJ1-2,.,CASSEARGPTYGYTF,TGTGCCAGCAGTGAAGCGCGAGGGCCAACCTATGGCTACACCTTC
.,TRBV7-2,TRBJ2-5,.,CASSVRGSQYF,TGTGCCAGCAGCGTTAGGGGGTCCCAGTACTTC
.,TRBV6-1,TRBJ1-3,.,CASSEGGATSGNTIYF,TGTGCCAGCAGTGAAGGTGGAGCCACCTCTGGAAACACCATATATTTT
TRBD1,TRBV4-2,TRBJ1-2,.,CASSQGQGASGYGYTF,TGTGCCAGCAGCCAAGGACAGGGGGCTTCAGGCTATGGCTACACCTTC
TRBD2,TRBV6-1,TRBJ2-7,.,CASSLSGGNYEQYF,TGTGCCAGCAGTCTTAGCGGGGGGAACTACGAGCAGTACTTC
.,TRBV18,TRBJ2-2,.,CASSQRTGNTGELFF,TGTGCCAGCTCACAAAGAACAGGGAACACCGGGGAGCTGTTTTTT
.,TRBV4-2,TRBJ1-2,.,CASSQDVRGSNYGYTF,TGTGCCAGCAGCCAAGATGTCCGGGGATCTAACTATGGCTACACCTTC
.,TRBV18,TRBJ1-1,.,CASSLSPVPNTEAFF,TGTGCCAGCTCACTGTCCCCGGTCCCGAACACTGAAGCTTTCTTT
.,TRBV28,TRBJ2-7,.,CASSAPSRGFYEQYF,TGTGCCAGTTCTGCCCCCTCCAGGGGATTCTACGAGCAGTACTTC